This TCR beta chain was identified during a study of CD8+CD57+ T cells in acquired aplastic anemia. Study as a whole: Recorded DNA amounts for sorted CD4+ and CD8+ cells had an average of approximately 3 ug. Healthy donors averaged roughly 11 million reads for CD4+ cells. Study-level findings and limits: Overlap between patients and controls comprised roughly 28 CD8+ CDR3 sequences. Levels of CD8+ Simpson's diversity were not significantly distinct in patients versus controls.

This clonotype was seen only once. What it binds is unknown. Genomic DNA, the template, was used for profiling of the TCR beta VDJ and CDR3. TCRdb itself ran the reads through MiXCR, one entry per CDR3 protein. Of around 200,000 distinct CDR3 sequences in the sample, 60% to 65% are singletons; the top ten hold 25% to 30%. Germline loops: CDR1 MGHDK, CDR2 SYGVNS. Deletions cut 1 base from V and 7 bases from J, with 7 bases between. The CDR3 has 12 amino acids. This TCR derives from a human donor in good health. The chain carries TRBV25-1 and TRBJ1-2, with unresolved D. Sequenced input: sorted CD4+, CD8+, or CD8+CD57+ T cells (not recorded which) from PBMCs. CDR3 sequence: CASSEFERGYTF. For the CDR3, the DNA is TGTGCCAGCAGTGAATTCGAACGTGGCTACACCTTC.